A single sample gave rise to the 11 T cell receptor beta chains below, sequenced in a study of siplizumab effects on memory and regulatory T cells. Assay used: immunoSEQ multiplex PCR; TCRdb lists only in-frame clones, some missing. Of around 100,000 clones listed, about 90% were seen once; the top ten hold under 3%. Material for sequencing was CD4+ T cells sorted from blood. The origin of the receptors is a human donor in good health. Some clones in this sample may be carry-over from other donors' samples.

J is TRBJ1-3 and V is TRBV30, with a weak D call TRBD1 (5 bases). The CDR3 runs 14 residues. Trimming shortened V by 0 bases and J by 3 bases, and 9 bases separated the two germline ends. Germline V gene lookup returns CDR1 GTSNPN and CDR2 SVGIG (reference sequence). The CDR3 DNA is TGTGCCTGGAGTGTAGGAGGGGTTGGAAACACCATATATTTT. It encodes CAWSVGGVGNTIYF.

The rearrangement links TRBV18 to TRBJ2-5, with D hard to call. Germline V gene sequence: CDR1 KGHSH, CDR2 LQKENI. The CDR3 has 17 amino acids. V was cut by 2 bases and J by 2 bases, with 18 bases left in between. The CDR3: CASSPFVGRQSQETQYF. The CDR3 nucleotides are TGTGCCAGCTCACCATTTGTGGGCAGACAAAGTCAAGAGACCCAGTACTTC.

This chain links TRBV7-3 with TRBJ2-2; TRBD2 matches 10 bases. The germline CDR1 and CDR2 sequences are SGHTA and FQGTGA. V gave up 0 bases and J gave up 5 bases; unmatched junction bases: 6. There are 17 residues in the CDR3. CDR3 protein: CASSLTFSSGRTGELFF. The CDR3 DNA sequence: TGTGCCAGCAGCTTAACGTTTTCTAGCGGGAGAACCGGGGAGCTGTTTTTT.

This chain joins TRBV6-1 and TRBJ2-5, with TRBD2 matching over 10 bases. The DNA end favors TRBJ2-7, so the J call may be wrong. The CDR3 has 15 amino acids. Germline-derived CDR1 and CDR2 are MNHNS and SASEGT. The CDR3 DNA reads TGTGCCAGCAGTGCGTCTAGCGGGAGCATCTACGAGCAGTACTTC. Residues: CASSASSGSIYEQYF.

This clone was observed a single time. V is TRBV15 and J is TRBJ1-5; no clear D gene. Germline loops: CDR1 LNHNV, CDR2 YYDKDF (reference sequence). V lost 4 bases and J lost 0, with 7 bases in between. The CDR3 contains 14 residues. The CDR3 reads CATSTGYSNQPQHF. In DNA form, the CDR3 reads TGTGCCACCAGCACGGGTTATAGCAATCAGCCCCAGCATTTT.

The rearrangement uses TRBV28 and TRBJ2-7, with a tentative D call TRBD1 (6 bases). Germline CDR1 is MDHEN and CDR2 is SYDVKM. V was pared by 2 bases and J by 9 bases, with 20 bases between. CDR3 length: 15 residues. The CDR3 is CASSLLSRQEGGQYF. The CDR3 coding sequence is TGTGCCAGCAGTTTACTATCCAGACAGGAAGGGGGGCAGTACTTC.

The V and J genes are TRBV18 and TRBJ2-7; 7 nucleotides line up with TRBD1. Unmatched junction bases numbered 5, after V lost 3 bases and J lost 6 bases. Germline CDR1 reads KGHSH; CDR2 reads LQKENI. The length of the CDR3 is 13 residues. The CDR3 reads CASSPGQLGEQYF. The CDR3 DNA follows: TGTGCCAGCTCACCGGGACAGCTGGGCGAGCAGTACTTC.

The table lists this clone with a count of one. V usage is TRBV7-8 and J usage is TRBJ2-5; TRBD2 is a possible D gene (7 bases). CDR3 length: 14 residues. Germline V gene lookup returns CDR1 SGHVS and CDR2 FQNEAQ. Trimming left V 2 bases short and J 4 bases short, with 11 bases between. CDR3 coding DNA: TGTGCCAGCAGCTTACGGGGAGGGGGAGAGACCCAGTACTTC. Encoded protein: CASSLRGGGETQYF.

The chain employs TRBV4-1 and TRBJ2-1; 8 nucleotides agree with TRBD2. In germline, CDR1 is MGHRA, CDR2 YSYEKL. J lost 6 bases, V lost 0 bases, and 7 bases had no gene match. The CDR3 extends over 16 amino acids. The CDR3 sequence is CASSQEAAGVFNEQFF. The CDR3 coding sequence is TGCGCCAGCAGCCAAGAAGCAGCGGGAGTGTTCAATGAGCAGTTCTTC.

The chain uses TRBV5-8 and TRBJ2-1; D is unclear. Trimming took 4 bases from V and 0 from J, leaving 14 bases between them. CDR1 and CDR2 from the germline V gene are SGHTS and YDEGEE. The CDR3 consists of 16 residues. CDR3 sequence reads: CASSRVVVSSYNEQFF. The CDR3 DNA reads as TGTGCCAGCAGCCGGGTGGTAGTGAGCTCCTACAATGAGCAGTTCTTC.

In this sample, this clone turned up a few times. This chain joins TRBV19 and TRBJ1-5; D perhaps matches TRBD1 (5 bases). Deletions cut 3 bases from V and 7 bases from J, with 13 bases between. Germline V gene lookup returns CDR1 LNHDA and CDR2 SQIVND (reference sequence). The CDR3 covers 14 residues. The CDR3 DNA sequence: TGTGCCAGTAGTATGTCCCAGGGCTGGCAGCCCCAGCATTTT. Residues: CASSMSQGWQPQHF. Based on the CDR3 plus reference TRBV19 and TRBJ1-5, the full variable domain is DGGITQSPKYLFRKEGQNVTLSCEQNLNHDAMYWYRQDPGQGLRLIYYSQIVNDFQKGDIAEGYSVSREKKESFPLTVTSAQKNPTAFYLCASSMSQGWQPQHFGDGTRLSIL.